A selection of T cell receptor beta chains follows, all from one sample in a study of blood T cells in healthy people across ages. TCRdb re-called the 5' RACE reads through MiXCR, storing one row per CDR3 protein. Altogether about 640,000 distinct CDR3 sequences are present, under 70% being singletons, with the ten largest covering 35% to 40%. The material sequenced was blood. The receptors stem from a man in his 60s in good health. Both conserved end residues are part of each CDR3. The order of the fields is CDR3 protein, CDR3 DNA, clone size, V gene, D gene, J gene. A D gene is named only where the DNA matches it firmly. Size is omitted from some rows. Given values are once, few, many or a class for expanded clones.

CASSLPIGQGEQFF,TGTGCCAGCAGTTTGCCAATTGGACAAGGCGAGCAGTTCTTC,-,TRBV28,-,TRBJ2-1
CSAVGQGYEQYF,TGCAGCGCTGTGGGACAGGGTTACGAGCAGTACTTC,few,TRBV29-1,TRBD1,TRBJ2-7
CASTTGLAFDEQFF,TGTGCCAGCACCACGGGACTAGCATTCGATGAGCAGTTCTTC,-,TRBV2,TRBD2,TRBJ2-1
CSASPSETGVTDTQYF,TGCAGTGCTAGCCCTTCTGAAACGGGGGTGACGGATACGCAGTATTTT,once,TRBV20-1,-,TRBJ2-3
CASSLANAALYEQYF,TGCGCCAGCAGCTTGGCCAACGCAGCCCTTTACGAGCAGTACTTC,-,TRBV5-1,-,TRBJ2-7
CSASPPKQGPILGELFF,TGCAGTGCTAGTCCTCCAAAACAGGGCCCGATCCTGGGGGAGCTGTTTTTT,once,TRBV20-1,-,TRBJ2-2
CASSLGVGVSYTF,TGTGCCAGCAGCTTAGGAGTGGGGGTCAGCTACACCTTC,once,TRBV7-9,-,TRBJ1-2
CASGRTGLNYGYTF,TGCGCCAGCGGCCGGACAGGGCTCAACTATGGCTACACCTTC,-,TRBV4-1,TRBD1,TRBJ1-2
CSVERDRGSEQFF,TGCAGCGTTGAAAGGGACCGGGGGTCTGAGCAGTTCTTC,few,TRBV29-1,-,TRBJ2-1
CSVQGLNQETQYF,TGCAGCGTTCAGGGCCTAAACCAAGAGACCCAGTACTTC,-,TRBV29-1,-,TRBJ2-5
CASGWLGINEQFF,TGTGCCAGCGGGTGGCTGGGGATCAATGAGCAGTTCTTC,-,TRBV7-9,-,TRBJ2-1
CASSPRAGADYGYTF,TGCGCCAGCAGCCCAAGGGCGGGGGCGGACTATGGCTACACCTTC,few,TRBV4-1,-,TRBJ1-2
CASSVRTGWDEQYF,TGCGCCAGCAGCGTGCGGACAGGGTGGGATGAGCAGTACTTC,-,TRBV5-1,TRBD1,TRBJ2-5
CSASHAGTTDTQYF,TGCAGTGCTAGCCATGCGGGCACCACAGATACGCAGTATTTT,-,TRBV20-1,-,TRBJ2-3
CASSPTTKQETQYF,TGTGCCAGCAGCCCGACTACTAAACAAGAGACCCAGTACTTC,-,TRBV3-1,-,TRBJ2-5
CASSSDRGGLSPLHF,TGTGCCAGCAGTTCCGACAGGGGAGGCCTTTCACCCCTCCACTTT,-,TRBV7-8,TRBD1,TRBJ1-6
CASSVRGGANVLTF,TGTGCCAGCAGCGTACGGGGTGGGGCCAACGTCCTGACTTTC,few,TRBV9,-,TRBJ2-6
CSAGGAGTGFNQPQHF,TGCAGTGCCGGGGGGGCCGGGACAGGGTTCAATCAGCCCCAGCATTTT,few,TRBV20-1,TRBD1,TRBJ1-5
CASSLDVDTQYF,TGTGCCAGCAGCTTAGATGTAGATACGCAGTATTTT,once,TRBV7-2,-,TRBJ2-3
CASSSPWGANYYGYTF,TGTGCCAGCAGCTCCCCCTGGGGGGCTAACTACTATGGCTACACCTTC,-,TRBV11-2,-,TRBJ1-2
CASSLGGGGAFTEAFF,TGTGCCAGCAGCTTAGGGGGAGGGGGCGCTTTTACTGAAGCTTTCTTT,once,TRBV7-8,TRBD1,TRBJ1-1
CASSEYGADIAKNIQYF,TGTGCCAGCAGTGAATATGGGGCAGATATAGCCAAAAACATTCAGTACTTC,-,TRBV25-1,-,TRBJ2-4
CASSVGLGGGHEQFF,TGCGCCAGCAGCGTGGGACTAGGAGGTGGCCATGAGCAGTTCTTC,few,TRBV5-1,TRBD2,TRBJ2-1
CAISGTRTEETQYF,TGTGCCATCAGTGGGACGCGGACCGAAGAGACCCAGTACTTC,-,TRBV10-3,-,TRBJ2-5
CASSLVRDNTGELFF,TGTGCCAGCAGTTTGGTCAGAGACAACACCGGGGAGCTGTTTTTT,once,TRBV12-3/TRBV12-4,-,TRBJ2-2
CSAPGQGAPYNSPLHF,TGCAGTGCCCCAGGACAGGGGGCTCCATATAATTCACCCCTCCACTTT,-,TRBV20-1,TRBD1,TRBJ1-6